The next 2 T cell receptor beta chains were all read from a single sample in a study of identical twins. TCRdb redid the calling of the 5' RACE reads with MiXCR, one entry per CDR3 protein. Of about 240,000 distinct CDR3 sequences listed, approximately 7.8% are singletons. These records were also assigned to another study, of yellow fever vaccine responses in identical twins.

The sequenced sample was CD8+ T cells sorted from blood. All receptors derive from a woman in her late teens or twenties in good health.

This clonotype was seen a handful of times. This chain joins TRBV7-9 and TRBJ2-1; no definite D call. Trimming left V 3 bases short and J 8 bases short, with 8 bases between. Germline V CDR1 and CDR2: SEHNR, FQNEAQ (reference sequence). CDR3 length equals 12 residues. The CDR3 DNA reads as TGTGCCAGCAGCTTCGGGCTCGATGAGCAGTTCTTC. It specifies CASSFGLDEQFF.

In DNA form, the CDR3 reads TGCGCCAGCAGCCACGGAGGTTTAGCGGGAGGGATGATGCAGTACTTC. Its translation: CASSHGGLAGGMMQYF. The V and J genes are TRBV4-1 and TRBJ2-7, with 11 bases fitting TRBD2. Per the germline V gene, CDR1 is MGHRA and CDR2 is YSYEKL. CDR3 length equals 16 residues. V lost 3 bases, J lost 9 bases, and 13 bases stayed unmatched.